This record concerns one TCR beta chain sequence. No antigen is known for it. The data were taken from a study of OX40 agonist ivuxolimab in advanced cancers. Study-wide results and caveats: Specificity for antigen went undetermined in the expanded peripheral T cells.

The CDR3 consists of 15 residues. CDR1 is SNHLY, CDR2 FYNNEI, per germline. V gave up 1 base and J gave up 3 bases; unmatched junction bases: 5. The assay was immunoSEQ multiplex PCR, and TCRdb's table has in-frame clones only and misses some. The table lists more than 40,000 clones, 88% of them singletons. Source: CD4+ or CD8+ T cells sorted from blood, taken in a trial of the OX40 agonist ivuxolimab. V is TRBV2 and J is TRBJ1-2; TRBD1 matches 7 bases. This clonotype was sampled from an adult with an advanced solid tumor such as melanoma, head and neck, liver or kidney cancer. DNA for the CDR3: TGTGCCAGCAGTGAAGGGACAGGCACGCACTATGGCTACACCTTC. Translating gives CASSEGTGTHYGYTF.